The T cell receptor (beta chain) described here comes from a study of CD8 T cells in Susac syndrome. Germline V gene lookup returns CDR1 SGHAT and CDR2 FQNNGV. Trimming removed 2 bases from V and 0 bases from J, with 8 bases in between. CDR3 length equals 15 residues. Reverse transcription of roughly 0.45 to 1 ug RNA was performed with random hexamers. MiXCR, applied by TCRdb to the immunoSEQ multiplex PCR reads, yields one record per CDR3 protein. This sample has around 130,000 distinct CDR3 sequences, with around 94% found just once. The chain is built from TRBV11-2 and TRBJ1-3; D perhaps matches TRBD1 (6 bases). This receptor was obtained from a human donor with Susac syndrome. Sequenced material: CD8+ T cells from PBMCs. The CDR3 DNA reads TGTGCCAGCAGCTTAATACAGGGCTCTGGAAACACCATATATTTT. Amino acid sequence: CASSLIQGSGNTIYF.